Shown below are 9 T cell receptor beta chains from a single sample sequenced in a study of OX40 agonist ivuxolimab in advanced cancers. Produced via immunoSEQ multiplex PCR; TCRdb's table is partial and in-frame only. This repertoire shows tens of thousands of clones, around nine tenths found once; its top ten account for under 0.85%. Sequenced here: CD4+ or CD8+ T cells sorted from blood, sampled in a trial of the OX40 agonist ivuxolimab. These receptors were collected from an adult with an advanced solid tumor such as melanoma, head and neck, liver or kidney cancer.

This clone was seen a single time. The rearrangement links TRBV6-1 to TRBJ2-7, with D tentatively TRBD2 (6 bases). The germline V and J ends were trimmed by 6 bases and 5 bases, with 20 bases remaining between them. CDR1 and CDR2 from the germline V gene are MNHNS and SASEGT. The CDR3 loop spans 15 amino acids. The CDR3 nucleotides read TGTGCCAGCAGGGGAGGTGGAAATCTGCCCCACGAGCAGTACTTC. Its protein is CASRGGGNLPHEQYF.

The chain combines TRBV28 with TRBJ1-2; 8 nucleotides agree with TRBD1. CDR1 MDHEN and CDR2 SYDVKM come from the germline V gene. V lost 7 bases to trimming and J lost 7 bases; unmatched junction nucleotides: 2. The CDR3 has 11 amino acids. The CDR3 bases are TGTGCCAGCAACAGGGGGACTGGCTACACCTTC. This translates into CASNRGTGYTF.

The chain couples TRBV5-1 to TRBJ2-3; 12 bases fit TRBD2. The CDR3 runs 15 residues. Per germline, CDR1 SGHRS and CDR2 YFSETQ. V lost 6 bases and J lost 1; bases outside the gene matches: 3. The CDR3: CASIRTSGGTDTQYF. CDR3 sequence (DNA): TGCGCCAGCATTAGGACTAGCGGGGGCACAGATACGCAGTATTTT.

The CDR3 nucleotides are TGTGCCAGTAGTATCGGGACGAGCTCCTACGAGCAGTACTTC. Translating it yields CASSIGTSSYEQYF. The chain uses TRBV19 and TRBJ2-7; either TRBD1 or TRBD2 may supply D (5 bases each). CDR1 LNHDA and CDR2 SQIVND come from the germline V gene (reference sequence). V lost 3 bases and J lost 0, with 9 bases in between. This CDR3 spans 14 amino acids.

The CDR3, as DNA: TGCGCCAGCAGCCAAGGGCCCCAGGGGGCAGTTGGTGGGGAGCAGTACTTC. Protein: CASSQGPQGAVGGEQYF. This chain joins TRBV4-1 and TRBJ2-5; 8 bases are a match to TRBD1. Per germline, CDR1 MGHRA and CDR2 YSYEKL. Trimming removed 1 base from V and 11 bases from J; junction bases left unmatched: 18. The CDR3 has 17 residues.

This rearrangement joins TRBV4-1 to TRBJ2-7; D could derive from TRBD1 or TRBD2 (5 bases each). Trimming removed 0 bases from V and 7 bases from J, with 13 bases in between. CDR3 length: 14 residues. Germline V gene sequence: CDR1 MGHRA, CDR2 YSYEKL. The CDR3 DNA reads as TGCGCCAGCAGCCAAGATCCGGGACCCGGAGAGCAGTACTTC. Protein: CASSQDPGPGEQYF.

This sequence joins TRBV2 and TRBJ1-5; a weak D match, TRBD1 (5 bases). The germline V and J ends were trimmed by 3 bases and 3 bases, with 12 bases remaining between them. CDR3 length: 15 residues. CDR1 is SNHLY, CDR2 FYNNEI, per germline. CDR3 residues: CASSDRDGLNQPQHF. CDR3 coding DNA: TGTGCCAGCAGTGACCGGGACGGCCTCAATCAGCCCCAGCATTTT.

This sequence joins TRBV29-1 and TRBJ1-2; D perhaps matches TRBD1 (6 bases). V shed 5 bases and J shed 6 bases, with 10 bases lying between them. CDR1 and CDR2 (germline): SQVTM, ANQGSEA. The CDR3 is made up of 11 amino acids. This CDR3 reads CSVRTEDGYTF. DNA for the CDR3: TGCAGCGTTCGGACAGAGGATGGCTACACCTTC.

The chain has TRBV18 and TRBJ2-6, with 9 bases that match TRBD1. V dropped 6 bases and J dropped 0; count of bases not matched to a gene: 9. This CDR3 region has 18 residues. In germline, CDR1 is KGHSH, CDR2 LQKENI. In nucleotides, the CDR3 is TGTGCCAGCTCCCTTTTTAGGACAGGGGCCTCTGGGGCCAACGTCCTGACTTTC. It translates to CASSLFRTGASGANVLTF.